Listed below are T cell receptor beta chains from one sample, sequenced in a study of shared clonotypes between healthy human individuals. Sequenced by immunoSEQ multiplex PCR; TCRdb stores in-frame clones only, minus some. The profile covers about 2 million clones, with about 95% appearing a single time and around 1.2% taken by the ten largest. Sample: naive CD8+ T cells sorted from blood. Source of these receptors: a man aged 18 to 30 in good health. Each CDR3 is given with its conserved first and last residue. Fields, in order: CDR3 protein, D gene, J gene, V gene. A D gene is named only where the DNA matches it firmly.

CDR3aa: CASSLVLGQGTNEQYF; d_gene: TRBD1; j_gene: TRBJ2-7; v_gene: TRBV27
CDR3aa: CASSFQTSYEQYF; d_gene: -; j_gene: TRBJ2-7; v_gene: TRBV13
CDR3aa: CSVLGGTNQPQHF; d_gene: -; j_gene: TRBJ1-5; v_gene: TRBV29-1
CDR3aa: CASQGSNQPQHF; d_gene: -; j_gene: TRBJ1-5; v_gene: TRBV2
CDR3aa: CASSSAETGAYYEQYF; d_gene: TRBD1; j_gene: TRBJ2-7; v_gene: TRBV5-1
CDR3aa: CASSSPGGFNYPLSYEQYF; d_gene: TRBD1; j_gene: TRBJ2-7; v_gene: TRBV7-4
CDR3aa: CASSGQGSSYEQYF; d_gene: TRBD1; j_gene: TRBJ2-7; v_gene: TRBV27
CDR3aa: CSAHLTAYNEQFF; d_gene: -; j_gene: TRBJ2-1; v_gene: TRBV29-1
CDR3aa: CASSQEGGGVATEAFF; d_gene: -; j_gene: TRBJ1-1; v_gene: TRBV4-1
CDR3aa: CASSVEDRTDTQYF; d_gene: TRBD1; j_gene: TRBJ2-3; v_gene: TRBV9
CDR3aa: CASSLGQGDSPLHF; d_gene: TRBD1; j_gene: TRBJ1-6; v_gene: TRBV5-6
CDR3aa: CASSVGREGDTEAFF; d_gene: -; j_gene: TRBJ1-1; v_gene: TRBV7-8
CDR3aa: CASSSQGAWGEKLFF; d_gene: TRBD1; j_gene: TRBJ1-4; v_gene: TRBV27
CDR3aa: CASRDENQDEYGQYF; d_gene: -; j_gene: TRBJ2-7; v_gene: TRBV2
CDR3aa: CASSLGGVYNEQFF; d_gene: -; j_gene: TRBJ2-1; v_gene: TRBV27
CDR3aa: CASSVGANTEAFF; d_gene: -; j_gene: TRBJ1-1; v_gene: TRBV9
CDR3aa: CAGADKRRSYEQYF; d_gene: -; j_gene: TRBJ2-7; v_gene: TRBV7-9
CDR3aa: CASSAQATGELFF; d_gene: -; j_gene: TRBJ2-2; v_gene: TRBV6-1
CDR3aa: CASSQADRGRDGYTF; d_gene: TRBD1; j_gene: TRBJ1-2; v_gene: TRBV4-1
CDR3aa: CATPGTGVSEQFF; d_gene: TRBD1; j_gene: TRBJ2-1; v_gene: TRBV2
CDR3aa: CASSYRDEQYF; d_gene: -; j_gene: TRBJ2-7; v_gene: TRBV5-6
CDR3aa: CASSLGLSQNNSPLHF; d_gene: -; j_gene: TRBJ1-6; v_gene: TRBV13
CDR3aa: CASSFGTLAYEQYF; d_gene: -; j_gene: TRBJ2-7; v_gene: TRBV5-1
CDR3aa: CASSLFGTATNEKLFF; d_gene: -; j_gene: TRBJ1-4; v_gene: TRBV7-9
CDR3aa: CASSVDGGTYTEAFF; d_gene: -; j_gene: TRBJ1-1; v_gene: TRBV9
CDR3aa: CASSLHESLGNEQFF; d_gene: -; j_gene: TRBJ2-1; v_gene: TRBV11-2
CDR3aa: CASSLMGATGYTF; d_gene: -; j_gene: TRBJ1-2; v_gene: TRBV9
CDR3aa: CASSEGGGGYEQYF; d_gene: -; j_gene: TRBJ2-7; v_gene: TRBV6-1
CDR3aa: CASSLPTSGITDTQYF; d_gene: TRBD2; j_gene: TRBJ2-3; v_gene: TRBV7-9
CDR3aa: CASSYRQAETPNEQFF; d_gene: -; j_gene: TRBJ2-1; v_gene: TRBV5-1